Each of the 28 T cell receptor beta chains below was sequenced from the same sample in a study of beta chain features in type 1 diabetes. The study reverse transcribed the entire isolated RNA, so it sequenced expressed TCRB transcripts. This table comes from immunoSEQ multiplex PCR, and its TCRdb copy is limited to in-frame clones, with some not included. The sample comprises over 350,000 clones, roughly 15% of which are singletons, and roughly 0.017% rests with the top ten. The sample taken for sequencing was naive CD4+ T cells from blood. These TCRs come from a woman under 30 in good health.

This clone was seen only a few times. The rearrangement uses TRBV29-1 and TRBJ2-5, with D perhaps matching TRBD2 (5 bases). Trimming pared 5 bases from V and 1 base from J, leaving 8 bases between. Germline CDR1 SQVTM, CDR2 ANQGSEA. This CDR3 comprises 12 residues. CDR3 DNA: TGCAGCGTTAGCGAGGGCCAAGAGACCCAGTACTTC. Its protein product is CSVSEGQETQYF.

This clone was observed a handful of times. The chain is built from TRBV30 and TRBJ2-5, with TRBD2 identical over 10 bases. CDR3 size: 17 residues. In germline, CDR1 is GTSNPN, CDR2 SVGIG (reference sequence). Unmatched junction bases numbered 8, after V lost 0 bases and J lost 1 base. The CDR3 is CAWSVRLAGGPQETQYF. CDR3 DNA: TGTGCCTGGAGTGTACGATTAGCGGGAGGCCCCCAAGAGACCCAGTACTTC.

The sample holds a few counts of this clone. This chain joins TRBV9 and TRBJ1-1, with a weak D call TRBD1 (5 bases). There are 16 residues in the CDR3. Trimming took 4 bases from V and 8 from J, leaving 24 bases between them. CDR1 is SGDLS, CDR2 YYNGEE, per germline. In nucleotides, the CDR3 is TGTGCCAGCAGCCTCCTCCGGGACGGGGGGATTAGAGAAGCTTTCTTT. This encodes CASSLLRDGGIREAFF.

The rearrangement links TRBV20-1 to TRBJ1-2; D not resolved. V shed 6 bases and J shed 8 bases, with 13 bases lying between them. CDR1 DFQATT and CDR2 SNEGSKA come from the germline V gene (reference sequence). This CDR3 has 11 amino acids. Here the CDR3 DNA reads TGCAGTGCCGATAGGAGGTGGGGCTACACCTTC. It yields the protein CSADRRWGYTF.

The V and J genes are TRBV7-9 and TRBJ2-7, with D possibly TRBD1 on 6 matching bases. There are 13 residues in the CDR3. Between the trimmed V and J ends, which lost 5 bases and 3 bases, there was a span of 11 bases. Germline V gene lookup returns CDR1 SEHNR and CDR2 FQNEAQ (reference sequence). CDR3: CASSPGVNYEQYF. DNA for the CDR3: TGTGCCAGCAGCCCAGGGGTTAACTACGAGCAGTACTTC.

This clone was recorded a few times. The chain employs TRBV7-9 and TRBJ2-7; D remains ambiguous. CDR3 length: 11 amino acids. CDR1 is SEHNR and CDR2 is FQNEAQ in the germline V gene (reference sequence). V was cut by 5 bases and J by 2 bases, with 4 bases left in between. The CDR3 DNA reads as TGTGCCAGCAGCCCTACCTACGAGCAGTACTTC. Translating it yields CASSPTYEQYF. Drawing the rest from reference TRBV7-9 and TRBJ2-7, the complete variable domain is DTGVSQNPRHKITKRGQNVTFRCDPISEHNRLYWYRQTLGQGPEFLTYFQNEAQLEKSRLLSDRFSAERPKGSFSTLEIQRTEQGDSAMYLCASSPTYEQYFGPGTRLTVT.

This clone has a handful of counts. Other DNA variants within this sample encode the same CDR3. V gene TRBV6-5 combines with J gene TRBJ2-1; 8 nucleotides match TRBD1. The CDR3 length is 15 residues. The V segment lost 5 bases and the J segment 2 bases; nucleotides outside the gene matches: 5. CDR1 and CDR2 from the germline V gene are MNHEY and SVGAGI. The CDR3 loop reads CASSRDRGPYNEQFF. In DNA, the CDR3 is TGTGCCAGCAGTAGAGACAGGGGCCCCTACAATGAGCAGTTCTTC.

V is TRBV7-9 and J is TRBJ2-7; weak D call: TRBD2 (5 bases). This CDR3 spans 12 amino acids. Per germline, CDR1 SEHNR and CDR2 FQNEAQ (reference sequence). V shed 1 base and J shed 5 bases, with 6 bases lying between them. CDR3 coding DNA: TGTGCCAGCAGCTTAGTCGGGAACGAGCAGTACTTC. Encoded protein: CASSLVGNEQYF.

The gene calls are TRBV11-2 and TRBJ2-1; D might be TRBD2 (5 bases). V lost 0 bases and J lost 16, with 19 bases in between. This CDR3 has 14 amino acids. CDR1 SGHAT and CDR2 FQNNGV come from the germline V gene. The CDR3 region has the DNA TGTGCCAGCAGCTTAGATTGGCTAGCCGATCTCGCTTTCTTC. The encoded protein is CASSLDWLADLAFF.

The chain recombines TRBV10-3 with TRBJ2-7, with 9 bases that match TRBD1. This CDR3 has 17 residues. J was trimmed by 0 bases and V by 4 bases; bases with no gene match: 10. Per the germline V gene, CDR1 is ENHRY and CDR2 is SYGVKD. CDR3: CAISVEPGTGSSYEQYF. CDR3 nucleotide sequence: TGTGCCATCAGTGTAGAACCCGGGACAGGGAGCTCCTACGAGCAGTACTTC.

This clone was seen a handful of times. The chain recombines TRBV7-2 with TRBJ2-1; 12 positions agree with TRBD2. The V segment lost 5 bases and the J segment 7 bases; nucleotides outside the gene matches: 6. CDR3 length: 15 residues. From germline, CDR1 is SGHTA and CDR2 FQGNSA. The CDR3 loop is CASSQRTSGMNEQFF. The CDR3 DNA reads TGTGCCAGCAGCCAGAGGACTAGCGGGATGAATGAGCAGTTCTTC.

The chain carries TRBV7-2 and TRBJ2-7; the match to TRBD1 covers 7 bases. Germline lookup yields CDR1 SGHTA and CDR2 FQGNSA. The CDR3 consists of 14 residues. Trimming removed 4 bases from V and 0 bases from J; junction bases left unmatched: 3. CDR3: CASSSGQSSYEQYF. The CDR3 nucleotides are TGTGCCAGCAGCTCGGGACAGAGCTCCTACGAGCAGTACTTC.

This chain links TRBV28 with TRBJ2-1, with 8 positions matching TRBD1. The CDR3 extends over 13 amino acids. Germline-derived CDR1 and CDR2 are MDHEN and SYDVKM. Trimming cost V 2 bases and J 15 bases; bases outside gene matches: 9. Here the CDR3 reads CASSLIDRDRSFF. As DNA, the CDR3 is TGTGCCAGCAGTTTAATCGATAGGGACAGGTCGTTCTTC.

The V gene is TRBV7-2, the J gene TRBJ2-1; D is unclear. Trimming shortened V by 5 bases and J by 1 base, and 12 bases separated the two germline ends. Germline assignment: CDR1 SGHTA and CDR2 FQGNSA. This CDR3 has 15 residues. The CDR3 loop is CASSMTGYSYNEQFF. The CDR3 nucleotides are TGTGCCAGCAGCATGACCGGGTATTCCTACAATGAGCAGTTCTTC.

This clone came up a few times. This chain links TRBV29-1 with TRBJ2-5, with a possible D match to TRBD1 (6 bases). This CDR3 has 12 residues. Trimming stripped 0 bases from V and 9 bases from J, with 11 bases between. The V gene's germline CDR1 is SQVTM and CDR2 ANQGSEA. The CDR3: CSVEDEGVAQYF. The CDR3 bases are TGCAGCGTTGAAGATGAGGGGGTGGCCCAGTACTTC.

CDR3 DNA sequence: TGTGCCAGCTCCGGGAGAAATTCCTACGAGCAGTACTTC. It specifies CASSGRNSYEQYF. The chain links TRBV19 to TRBJ2-7; D is possibly TRBD2 (6 bases). The germline gives CDR1 LNHDA, CDR2 SQIVND (reference sequence). V shed 9 bases and J shed 1 base, with 13 bases lying between them. The CDR3 runs 13 residues.

V and J are TRBV7-2 and TRBJ2-7, with TRBD2 matching 14 bases. The CDR3 runs 15 residues. V shed 4 bases and J 3 bases; nucleotides not matched to a gene: 2. The germline CDR1 and CDR2 sequences are SGHTA and FQGNSA. DNA for the CDR3: TGTGCCAGCAGCTCCGGGACTAGCGGGAGCTACGAGCAGTACTTC. It translates to CASSSGTSGSYEQYF.

The table lists this clone with a few counts. The chain is built from TRBV9 and TRBJ2-5, with 7 nucleotides matching TRBD2. Trimming removed 3 bases from V and 5 bases from J; junction bases left unmatched: 7. The CDR3 loop spans 14 amino acids. From germline, CDR1 is SGDLS and CDR2 YYNGEE. The CDR3 spells CASSGAGTTETQYF. In DNA form, the CDR3 reads TGTGCCAGCAGCGGAGCCGGGACTACGGAGACCCAGTACTTC.

The chain links TRBV19 to TRBJ1-1, with D possibly being TRBD1 (6 bases). The length of the CDR3 is 15 residues. Trimming stripped 3 bases from V and 2 bases from J, with 13 bases between. CDR1 LNHDA and CDR2 SQIVND come from the germline V gene (reference sequence). CDR3 bases: TGTGCCAGTAGTATCCCGGGACACGCTAACACTGAAGCTTTCTTT. Translating it yields CASSIPGHANTEAFF. The whole variable domain, filled in from reference TRBV19 and TRBJ1-1, reads DGGITQSPKYLFRKEGQNVTLSCEQNLNHDAMYWYRQDPGQGLRLIYYSQIVNDFQKGDIAEGYSVSREKKESFPLTVTSAQKNPTAFYLCASSIPGHANTEAFFGQGTRLTVV.

The chain carries TRBV7-8 and TRBJ2-1; 13 bases match TRBD2. Germline CDR1 reads SGHVS; CDR2 reads FQNEAQ. This CDR3 spans 15 amino acids. The trim removed 5 bases at V and 6 bases at J, leaving 4 bases unmatched. CDR3 residues: CASSAGTSGINEQFF. CDR3 bases: TGTGCCAGCAGCGCCGGGACTAGCGGGATCAATGAGCAGTTCTTC.

The chain links TRBV19 to TRBJ2-1; 12 bases map to TRBD2. The CDR3 consists of 14 residues. V dropped 6 bases and J dropped 8; count of bases not matched to a gene: 5. CDR1 and CDR2 from the germline V gene are LNHDA and SQIVND (reference sequence). CDR3 sequence reads: CASSPTSGRYEQFF. CDR3 in DNA: TGTGCCAGTAGCCCGACTAGCGGGAGATATGAGCAGTTCTTC.

This clone was seen more than once but under ten times. The CDR3 reads CASSYREKYEQFF. CDR3 DNA sequence: TGTGCCAGCAGTTACCGAGAAAAGTATGAGCAGTTCTTC. The chain has TRBV6-5 and TRBJ2-1; D not certain. The CDR3 has 13 amino acids. V lost 2 bases to trimming and J lost 8 bases, with 10 bases between them. Germline-derived CDR1 and CDR2 are MNHEY and SVGAGI.

The V gene is TRBV29-1, the J gene TRBJ2-7; 7 nucleotides match TRBD1. CDR1 is SQVTM and CDR2 is ANQGSEA in the germline V gene. The CDR3 runs 13 residues. The trim removed 7 bases at V and 3 bases at J, leaving 9 bases unmatched. CDR3 region: CSAGGQFGYEQYF. CDR3 in DNA: TGCAGCGCTGGGGGACAGTTCGGCTACGAGCAGTACTTC.

This clone occurred a few times. The CDR3 DNA reads as TGTGCCAGCAGTTCGGGACTAGCGGGGAATGAGCAGTTCTTC. This translates into CASSSGLAGNEQFF. The genes are TRBV11-2 and TRBJ2-1, with 13 bases identical to TRBD2. The length of the CDR3 is 14 residues. With V trimmed by 6 bases and J by 7 bases, 3 bases remained unmatched. CDR1 is SGHAT, CDR2 FQNNGV, per germline. Full variable domain (outside the CDR3, taken from reference TRBV11-2 and TRBJ2-1): EAGVAQSPRYKIIEKRQSVAFWCNPISGHATLYWYQQILGQGPKLLIQFQNNGVVDDSQLPKDRFSAERLKGVDSTLKIQPAKLEDSAVYLCASSSGLAGNEQFFGPGTRLTVL.

The chain joins TRBV5-4 to TRBJ2-1; 13 positions match TRBD2. Germline V CDR1 and CDR2: SGHNT, YYREEE (reference sequence). The CDR3 is 17 amino acids. V was pared by 0 bases and J by 9 bases, with 9 bases of the junction left unmatched. In nucleotides, the CDR3 is TGTGCCAGCAGCTTGGAGTGGACTAGCGGGAGATCGGTTGAGCAGTTCTTC. Translation gives CASSLEWTSGRSVEQFF.

This clone was seen a few times. The genes are TRBV7-9 and TRBJ2-5; TRBD1 matches at 8 bases. The CDR3 sequence is 14 residues long. Trimming removed 5 bases from V and 1 base from J; junction bases left unmatched: 3. Per the germline V gene, CDR1 is SEHNR and CDR2 is FQNEAQ (reference sequence). In DNA, the CDR3 is TGTGCCAGCAGCGTAGGGACAGGCCAAGAGACCCAGTACTTC. Translating it yields CASSVGTGQETQYF.

This clone was observed a few times. The CDR3 region is CASSEPGQGMYGYTF. CDR3 DNA: TGTGCCAGCAGTGAACCCGGACAGGGGATGTATGGCTACACCTTC. The V gene is TRBV25-1, the J gene TRBJ1-2; the match to TRBD1 covers 9 bases. Germline assignment: CDR1 MGHDK and CDR2 SYGVNS. CDR3 length: 15 residues. V lost 2 bases to trimming and J lost 5 bases; unmatched junction nucleotides: 6.

The chain carries TRBV5-1 and TRBJ2-3; TRBD2 is a possible D gene (6 bases). Germline loops: CDR1 SGHRS, CDR2 YFSETQ. The CDR3 runs to 14 residues. V shed 2 bases and J shed 5 bases, with 12 bases lying between them. DNA for the CDR3: TGCGCCAGCAGCTTTTCACCTAGCGTAGATACGCAGTATTTT. As protein: CASSFSPSVDTQYF. Drawing the rest from reference TRBV5-1 and TRBJ2-3, the complete variable domain is KAGVTQTPRYLIKTRGQQVTLSCSPISGHRSVSWYQQTPGQGLQFLFEYFSETQRNKGNFPGRFSGRQFSNSRSEMNVSTLELGDSALYLCASSFSPSVDTQYFGPGTRLTVL.